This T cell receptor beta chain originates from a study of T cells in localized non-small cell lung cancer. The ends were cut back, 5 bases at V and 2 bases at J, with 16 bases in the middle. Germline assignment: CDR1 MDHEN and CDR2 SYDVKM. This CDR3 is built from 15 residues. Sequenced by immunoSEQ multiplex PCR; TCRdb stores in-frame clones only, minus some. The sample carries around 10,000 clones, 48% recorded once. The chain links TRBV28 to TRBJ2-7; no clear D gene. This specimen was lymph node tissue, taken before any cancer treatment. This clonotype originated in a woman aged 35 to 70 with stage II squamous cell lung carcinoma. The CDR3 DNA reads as TGTGCCAGCAGTCCTCCCGGCAGGCTGACCTACGAGCAGTACTTC. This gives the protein CASSPPGRLTYEQYF.